This TCR beta chain was sequenced during a study of blood T cell repertoires in COVID-19. In the study overall: The study drew acute and convalescent COVID-19 samples from the United States, Italy and Spain. In each case, the material was cDNA or gDNA derived from T cells, B-cell-depleted T cells, or PBMCs.

The CDR3 is 16 residues long. V lost 6 bases to trimming and J lost 4 bases; unmatched junction nucleotides: 4. Germline V lookup: CDR1 ENHRY, CDR2 SYGVKD. Original processing methods: Researchers report that nucleated cell counts were estimated from reference gene primer amplification. Produced via immunoSEQ multiplex PCR; TCRdb's table is partial and in-frame only. The V and J calls and clone size come from that table; D and trimming were worked out from the DNA. The table has about 300,000 clones, more than 75% seen once; the top ten hold 1% to 1.5%. The chain links TRBV10-3 to TRBJ1-6; 12 nucleotides align to TRBD1. The clonotype was recovered from a man aged 65 to 79 with acute or convalescent COVID-19. The specimen was peripheral blood. The chain's CDR3 is CAIRGQGAVYNSPLHF. The CDR3 nucleotides are TGTGCCATCAGGGGACAGGGGGCGGTTTATAATTCACCCCTCCACTTT.